The sequence of this TCR beta chain was determined in a study of T cell responses to AZD1222 COVID-19 vaccine (dated by TCRdb to the early 2020s). About the study as a whole: AZD1222 recipients with second doses at about 4 weeks or about 12 weeks were pooled, because spike-specific TCR depth and breadth did not differ between schedules. Trial participants were enrolled by age into subgroups of 18-55, 56-69 and 70-plus years, and about 150, 27 and 61 TCR-sequenced participants, respectively, were included in these subgroups. TCR sequencing was performed for 230 to 250 trial participants, of whom about 200 were given two doses of AZD1222 and around 25 were given two doses of MenACWY control vaccine.

In the paper's terms, the time point label means: baseline before first vaccination. Vaccinee samples were obtained from the UK trials COV001 and COV002, which included a single-blind randomized controlled phase 2/3 trial of AZD1222 (ChAdOx1 nCoV-19) in healthy adults. For TCRbeta chain sequencing, PBMC samples were collected from trial participants at day 0 and at day 28 after the second dose. The CDR3 regions of human TCRbeta chains were subjected to immunosequencing. The original methods were these. TCRs in the repertoires were matched against a reference library of SARS-CoV-2-specific TCRs that had been generated with the MIRA antigen-specificity platform. Breadth meant the fraction of unique TCRs that were SARS-CoV-2-associated, whereas depth meant the fraction of total T cells that were SARS-CoV-2-associated. Using the MIRA data, each spike-specific TCR was assigned both to the spike region to which the TCR was reactive and to a CD4 or CD8 class. Log10-transformed breadth and depth values were compared by one-way ANOVA with Sidak's multiple comparisons tests. TCRdb stores this immuneACCESS table with in-frame sequences only. Part of the clones is absent; in the studies checked, under half of the shortfall reflects unresolved V genes, and no reason is known for the rest. V, J and clone size reflect that table, while D and trimming were determined from the DNA. In all, the sample holds 110,000 or so clones, and around 87% of those were seen once. 2% to 3% of the sample is held by the ten biggest clonotypes.

Here is what the overall study found, with its caveats: A significant rise in spike-specific TCR breadth and depth was observed after two AZD1222 doses relative to day 0 and relative to MenACWY recipients. In the small 56-69-year group, the increase in depth fell short of significance, most likely because of low power. Reportedly, close to half of the unique spike-specific TCRs recognized epitopes lying outside the regions that are mutated in the B.1.351 and B.1.1.7 variants. No day 14 peak-response samples were available, so repertoires were characterized only after the peak T cell response. Conclusions about previously exposed vaccinees are limited, since just six AZD1222 recipients were seropositive for SARS-CoV-2 at baseline. Most participants were white British and females outnumbered males, and the authors suggested that clonal diversity may have been underestimated. CD4 TCRs associated with the vaccine covered the entire spike protein, and the dominant responses were in regions 160-218 and 743-854.

Regarding this clone: What this receptor recognizes is not known. Base qualities are not at hand, and no much larger clone is one base apart.

The cysteine opens and the phenylalanine closes a CDR3 of 14 amino acids. The read is trimmed to its CDR3 DNA, 42 bases read in frame from base 1. Trimming at the junction amounts to 1 base on V and 1 base on J, and the germline ends lie 8 bases apart. CDR1 and CDR2, looked up from the germline V gene, are SGHDT and YYEEEE. Sequencing was performed on peripheral blood, taken on day 0 of AZD1222 vaccination. The source of this sequence is an adult in good health. The receptor chain draws on TRBV5-6 and TRBJ2-5, with no reliable assignment of the D segment. The DNA is as follows: TGTGCCAGCAGCTTGAAACAGACCCAAGAGACCCAGTACTTC. This yields the protein CASSLKQTQETQYF.